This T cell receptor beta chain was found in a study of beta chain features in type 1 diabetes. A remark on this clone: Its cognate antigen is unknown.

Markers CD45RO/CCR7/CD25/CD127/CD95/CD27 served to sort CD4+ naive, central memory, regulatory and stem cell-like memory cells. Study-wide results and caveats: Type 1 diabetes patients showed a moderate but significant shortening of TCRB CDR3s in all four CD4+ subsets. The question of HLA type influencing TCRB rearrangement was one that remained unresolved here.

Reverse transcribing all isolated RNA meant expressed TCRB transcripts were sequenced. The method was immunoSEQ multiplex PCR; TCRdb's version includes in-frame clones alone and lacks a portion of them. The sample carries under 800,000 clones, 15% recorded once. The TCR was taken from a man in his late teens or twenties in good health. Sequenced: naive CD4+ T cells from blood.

The CDR3 DNA sequence: TGTGCCATCAGGACAGGGCTAGAACAGCCCCAGCATTTT. Its translation is CAIRTGLEQPQHF. The V and J genes are TRBV10-3 and TRBJ1-5, with TRBD1 identical over 7 bases. V shed 6 bases and J 7 bases; nucleotides not matched to a gene: 6. Germline lookup yields CDR1 ENHRY and CDR2 SYGVKD. This CDR3 is built from 13 residues.